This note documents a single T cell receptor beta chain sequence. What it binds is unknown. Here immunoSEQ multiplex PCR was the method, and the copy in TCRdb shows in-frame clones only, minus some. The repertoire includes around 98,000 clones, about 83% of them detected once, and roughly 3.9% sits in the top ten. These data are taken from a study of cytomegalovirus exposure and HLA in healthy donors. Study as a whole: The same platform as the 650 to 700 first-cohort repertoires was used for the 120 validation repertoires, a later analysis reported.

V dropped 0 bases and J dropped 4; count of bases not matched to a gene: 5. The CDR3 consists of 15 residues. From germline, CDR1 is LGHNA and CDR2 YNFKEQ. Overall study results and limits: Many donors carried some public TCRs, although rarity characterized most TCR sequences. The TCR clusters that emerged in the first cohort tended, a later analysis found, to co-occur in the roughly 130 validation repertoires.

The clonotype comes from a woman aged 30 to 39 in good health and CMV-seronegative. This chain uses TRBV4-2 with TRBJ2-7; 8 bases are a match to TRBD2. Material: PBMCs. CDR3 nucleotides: TGTGCCAGCAGCCAAGAGGGACTAGGTGTTTACGAGCAGTACTTC. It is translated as CASSQEGLGVYEQYF.